The rows below give T cell receptor beta chains drawn from one sample of a study of CD8 T cells in Susac syndrome. TCRdb redid the calling of the immunoSEQ multiplex PCR reads with MiXCR, one entry per CDR3 protein. The sample includes fewer than 350,000 distinct CDR3 sequences, 89% of them seen just once. Sequencing used CD8+ T cells from PBMCs. The receptors come from a human donor with multiple sclerosis. Each CDR3 is given with its conserved first and last residue. D genes are given only for firm matches. Some rows have no size entry. The others give once, few or many, or a class for an expanded clone.

TRBJ1-1,TRBV20-1,.,TRBD1,TGCAGTGCTAGAGTCCCCAGGGGGAGCACTGAAGCTTTCTTT,CSARVPRGSTEAFF
TRBJ1-1,TRBV25-1,.,TRBD1,TGTGCCAGCTTTGGCTCGCCGGGACAGGGGGGTGACACTGAAGCTTTCTTT,CASFGSPGQGGDTEAFF
TRBJ2-3,TRBV27,few,.,TGTGCCAGCAGTTTACCCGGTGGGGGTACAGATACGCAGTATTTT,CASSLPGGGTDTQYF
TRBJ1-2,TRBV5-8,.,.,TGTGCCAGCAGCTATACAGGGCTGGATGGCTACACCTTC,CASSYTGLDGYTF
TRBJ2-7,TRBV2,.,.,TGTGCCAGCAGTGAACTTCCCTACGAGCAGTACTTC,CASSELPYEQYF
TRBJ2-1,TRBV7-9,.,TRBD2,TGTGCCAGCAGCTCCGTCCTAGCGGGAGAACCCTACAATGAGCAGTTCTTC,CASSSVLAGEPYNEQFF
TRBJ2-6,TRBV6-6,.,.,TGTGCCAGCAGTTATAGGGGGACTGGGGCCAACGTCCTGACTTTC,CASSYRGTGANVLTF
TRBJ1-1,TRBV7-9,.,.,TGTGCCAGCAGCAAGGACAGCTCCGTTCGGGGTTTCTTT,CASSKDSSVRGFF
TRBJ2-3,TRBV3-1,once,TRBD2,TGTGCCAGCAGCCCAGCGGGAATTACGAATACGCAGTATTTT,CASSPAGITNTQYF
TRBJ2-3,TRBV4-2,.,TRBD1,TGTGCCAGCAGCCAAGACTTAAAGGGGGCGAGCACAGATACGCAGTATTTT,CASSQDLKGASTDTQYF
TRBJ2-1,TRBV6-2/TRBV6-3,.,.,TGTGCCAGCAGTTACAGGGGGGCGAGTTACAATGAGCAGTTCTTC,CASSYRGASYNEQFF
TRBJ2-5,TRBV9,.,.,TGTGCCAGCAGCGTAGGGGGGGCGCTGTACCAAGAGACCCAGTACTTC,CASSVGGALYQETQYF
TRBJ1-5,TRBV7-9,.,TRBD1,TGTGCCAGCAGCTCTGAGGGGGCCAGCAATCAGCCCCAGCATTTT,CASSSEGASNQPQHF
TRBJ2-7,TRBV7-9,.,TRBD1,TGTGCCAGCAGCTTAGGCGGTCGACAGGGAGCCTACGAGCAGTACTTC,CASSLGGRQGAYEQYF
TRBJ1-5,TRBV15,.,.,TGTGCCACCGCAAAAGGGTACAGGGGCAATCAGCCCCAGCATTTT,CATAKGYRGNQPQHF
TRBJ2-2,TRBV6-5,few,TRBD1,TGTGCCAGCAGTTACGACAGGGTGAAGCTGTTTTTT,CASSYDRVKLFF
TRBJ2-1,TRBV7-9,.,.,TGTGCCAGCAGAGAAAGGACAGCGACCTACAATGAGCAGTTCTTC,CASRERTATYNEQFF
TRBJ2-7,TRBV6-2/TRBV6-3,.,TRBD1,TGTGCCAGCAGTTTTTTCGGGACAGGATACGAGCAGTACTTC,CASSFFGTGYEQYF
TRBJ2-5,TRBV7-2,.,.,TGTGCCAGCAGCCCGCTGCCCCAGTACTTC,CASSPLPQYF
TRBJ2-7,TRBV28,.,TRBD2,TGTGCCAGCAGTTTAACGGGACTAGCGGTTCACGAGCAGTACTTC,CASSLTGLAVHEQYF
TRBJ1-1,TRBV28,.,.,TGTGCCAGCAGTTTCTTCAGGCAGGCCAATGAAGCTTTCTTT,CASSFFRQANEAFF
TRBJ2-1,TRBV6-6,.,.,TGTGCCAGCAGTTACTCGGGCCAGGGGATACTCAATGAGCAGTTCTTC,CASSYSGQGILNEQFF
TRBJ2-6,TRBV5-6,.,.,TGTGCCAGCAGCTTTGGGGATGGGGCCAACGTCCTGACTTTC,CASSFGDGANVLTF
TRBJ1-6,TRBV4-1,once,TRBD1,TGCGCCAGCAGCGAAACTCCCGGGACAGCTAATTCACCCCTCCACTTT,CASSETPGTANSPLHF
TRBJ2-2,TRBV4-1,.,.,TGCGCCAGCAGCCAGCCGGCGCCAACCCCGAACACCGGGGAGCTGTTTTTT,CASSQPAPTPNTGELFF
TRBJ1-5,TRBV24-1,.,.,TGTGCCACCAGTGATTCAGGCAGGGCTAATCAGCCCCAGCATTTT,CATSDSGRANQPQHF
TRBJ2-7,TRBV20-1,.,TRBD1,TGCAGTGCTAAGCCCGGGACAGGCCACTACGAGCAGTACTTC,CSAKPGTGHYEQYF
TRBJ1-2,TRBV4-1,once,.,TGCGCCAGCAGCCAAGTCCCAAAGGGGGATGGCTACACCTTC,CASSQVPKGDGYTF
TRBJ2-1,TRBV12-3/TRBV12-4,.,TRBD2,TGTGCCAGCAGTTTTTTGGGCGGGGGGTACAATGAGCAGTTCTTC,CASSFLGGGYNEQFF
TRBJ2-3,TRBV5-4,.,.,TGTGCCAGCAGCTTTAGACTAGGCGGGGCCACAGATACGCAGTATTTT,CASSFRLGGATDTQYF
TRBJ1-3,TRBV19,.,.,TGTGCCAGTAGTTCCCAGGGTATGGCTGGAAACACCATATATTTT,CASSSQGMAGNTIYF
TRBJ1-1,TRBV19,.,TRBD1,TGTGCCAGTAGTATAGACGGGACAGAGGGCGTGGGGACTGAAGCTTTCTTT,CASSIDGTEGVGTEAFF